A single sample is the source of the 9 T cell receptor beta chains below, sequenced in a study of T cell responses to AZD1222 COVID-19 vaccine. The table came from immunoSEQ multiplex PCR; TCRdb's copy has only in-frame clones and leaves some out. The sample contains roughly 98,000 clones, approximately 90% of which appear only once. The starting material was peripheral blood, obtained on day 0 of AZD1222 vaccination. These receptor sequences come from an adult in good health.

The count of this clone is one. The chain joins TRBV5-4 to TRBJ1-4, with D maybe TRBD1 (6 bases). The CDR3 runs to 15 residues. Deletions cut 3 bases from V and 3 bases from J, with 12 bases between. CDR1 SGHNT and CDR2 YYREEE come from the germline V gene (reference sequence). CDR3 sequence: CASSSTRTANEKLFF. The CDR3 DNA follows: TGTGCCAGCAGCTCGACCAGGACAGCTAATGAAAAACTGTTTTTT.

This chain uses TRBV5-1 with TRBJ2-7; a possible D gene is TRBD1 (5 bases). The length of the CDR3 is 14 residues. Germline V gene sequence: CDR1 SGHRS, CDR2 YFSETQ. V shed 0 bases and J shed 4 bases, with 11 bases lying between them. The CDR3 DNA follows: TGCGCCAGCAGCTTGGGACCGACAGATTACGAGCAGTACTTC. This translates into CASSLGPTDYEQYF.

The chain links TRBV29-1 to TRBJ2-1, with TRBD2 identical over 11 bases. The CDR3 extends over 15 amino acids. The germline CDR1 and CDR2 sequences are SQVTM and ANQGSEA. The V and J ends lost 6 bases and 9 bases, in that order; junction bases with no gene match: 13. CDR3 loop: CSVQGLAELFGEQFF. The DNA of the CDR3 is TGCAGCGTCCAGGGACTAGCGGAGCTATTTGGTGAGCAGTTCTTC.

The chain combines TRBV6-5 with TRBJ1-3; no firm D call. CDR1 and CDR2 (germline): MNHEY, SVGAGI. Trimming left V 6 bases short and J 0 bases short, with 12 bases between. This CDR3 comprises 15 residues. Here the CDR3 reads CASSPPPLSGNTIYF. The CDR3, as DNA: TGTGCCAGCAGCCCCCCCCCGCTCTCTGGAAACACCATATATTTT.

In this sample, this clone turned up once. This chain connects TRBV15 to TRBJ1-5; D is undetermined. Germline-derived CDR1 and CDR2 are LNHNV and YYDKDF (reference sequence). The CDR3 is made up of 13 amino acids. V shed 0 bases and J shed 8 bases, with 8 bases lying between them. CDR3 amino acids: CATSRDSLEPQHF. The CDR3 nucleotides are TGTGCCACCAGCAGAGACAGCCTCGAGCCCCAGCATTTT.

This chain uses TRBV5-1 with TRBJ2-1; 9 positions match TRBD1. The CDR3 is 15 residues long. CDR1 and CDR2 (germline): SGHRS, YFSETQ. With 3 bases clipped from V and 5 bases from J, the junction kept 6 bases outside the gene matches. The CDR3 reads CASSWAGTGNNEQFF. CDR3 in DNA: TGCGCCAGCAGCTGGGCCGGGACAGGGAACAATGAGCAGTTCTTC.

The gene calls are TRBV25-1 and TRBJ2-5; no clear D. Trimming stripped 3 bases from V and 0 bases from J, with 11 bases between. This CDR3 spans 15 amino acids. Germline assignment: CDR1 MGHDK and CDR2 SYGVNS. The CDR3 here is CASSDRLWNQETQYF. The CDR3 DNA is TGTGCCAGCAGTGACCGTCTGTGGAACCAAGAGACCCAGTACTTC.

The genes are TRBV18 and TRBJ1-2; perhaps TRBD1 as D (5 bases). The germline V gene encodes CDR1 KGHSH and CDR2 LQKENI. The length of the CDR3 is 14 residues. V dropped 0 bases and J dropped 8 bases, with 13 bases sitting between them. CDR3 loop: CASSPPIQVGGYTF. CDR3 DNA: TGTGCCAGCTCACCACCAATACAGGTCGGGGGCTACACCTTC.

V and J are TRBV2 and TRBJ1-1, with D perhaps matching TRBD1 (5 bases). The CDR3 runs 15 residues. The germline V and J ends were trimmed by 0 bases and 4 bases, with 12 bases remaining between them. Looked up from germline, CDR1 is SNHLY and CDR2 is FYNNEI. CDR3 sequence: CASSEALGAGTEAFF. The CDR3 DNA follows: TGTGCCAGCAGTGAAGCGCTTGGGGCCGGCACTGAAGCTTTCTTT.